This T cell receptor beta chain was sequenced in a study of CD8 T cells in Susac syndrome. Reverse transcription of roughly 0.5 to 1 ug RNA used random hexamers. MiXCR, run by TCRdb on the immunoSEQ multiplex PCR reads, gives a single entry per CDR3 protein. The sample gives about 150,000 distinct CDR3 sequences, 85% to 95% of which show up once; 0.16% is in the top ten. Trimming at V came to 4 bases and at J to 4 bases, leaving 4 bases not matched to a gene. Per germline, CDR1 LNHDA and CDR2 SQIVND (reference sequence). The CDR3 totals 14 residues. The chain is built from TRBV19 and TRBJ2-3; 8 positions match TRBD1. Sequenced input: CD4+ T cells from PBMCs. The receptor's source is a human donor with Susac syndrome. The CDR3 reads CASSTGQGADTQYF. DNA of the CDR3: TGTGCCAGTAGTACCGGACAGGGAGCAGATACGCAGTATTTT.